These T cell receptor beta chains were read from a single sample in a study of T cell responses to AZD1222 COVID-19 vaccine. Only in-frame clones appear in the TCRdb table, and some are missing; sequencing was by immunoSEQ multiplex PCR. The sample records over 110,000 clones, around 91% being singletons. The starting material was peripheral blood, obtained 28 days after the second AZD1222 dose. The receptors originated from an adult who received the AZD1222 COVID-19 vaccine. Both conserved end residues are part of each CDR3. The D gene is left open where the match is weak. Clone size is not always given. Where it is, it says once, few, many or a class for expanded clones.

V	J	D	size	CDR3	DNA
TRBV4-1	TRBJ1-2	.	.	CASSPPDGGFNYGYTF	TGCGCCAGCAGCCCCCCGGACGGCGGATTTAACTATGGCTACACCTTC
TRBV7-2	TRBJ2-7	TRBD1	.	CASSSMGQASYEQYF	TGTGCCAGCAGCTCCATGGGACAGGCGTCCTACGAGCAGTACTTC
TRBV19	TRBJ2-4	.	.	CASSIYGETRGRENIQYF	TGTGCCAGTAGTATTTATGGCGAAACGCGGGGGCGCGAAAACATTCAGTACTTC
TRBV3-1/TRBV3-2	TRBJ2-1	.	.	CASSQGSGPRNEQFF	TGTGCCAGCAGCCAAGGTTCAGGCCCTCGGAATGAGCAGTTCTTC
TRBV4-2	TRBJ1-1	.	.	CASSFRDEAFF	TGTGCCAGCAGCTTTCGAGATGAAGCTTTCTTT
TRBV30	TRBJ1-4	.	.	CAWKAGRLGNEKLFF	TGTGCCTGGAAGGCAGGGAGGCTTGGAAATGAAAAACTGTTTTTT
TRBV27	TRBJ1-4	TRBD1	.	CASTAGTGTEKLFF	TGTGCCAGCACCGCCGGGACAGGGACTGAAAAACTGTTTTTT
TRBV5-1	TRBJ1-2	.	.	CASSDPTQAAGYTF	TGCGCCAGCAGCGATCCGACCCAGGCCGCTGGCTACACCTTC
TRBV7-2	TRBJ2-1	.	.	CASSLGGAYEQFF	TGTGCCAGCAGCTTAGGGGGGGCCTATGAGCAGTTCTTC
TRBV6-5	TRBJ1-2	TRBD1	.	CASSFRTGANYGYTF	TGTGCCAGCAGTTTTCGGACAGGGGCTAACTATGGCTACACCTTC
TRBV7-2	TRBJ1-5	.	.	CASSPTAYSNQPQHF	TGTGCCAGCAGCCCGACAGCCTATAGCAATCAGCCCCAGCATTTT
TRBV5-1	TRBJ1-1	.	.	CASQDIGEAFF	TGCGCCAGCCAGGATATTGGTGAAGCTTTCTTT
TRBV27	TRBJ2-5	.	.	CASSNPDMGRETQYF	TGTGCCAGCAGTAACCCCGATATGGGGAGGGAGACCCAGTACTTC
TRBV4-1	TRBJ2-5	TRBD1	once	CASSYGTGNLGETQYF	TGCGCCAGCAGCTACGGGACAGGCAACCTGGGGGAGACCCAGTACTTC
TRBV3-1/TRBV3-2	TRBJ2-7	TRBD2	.	CASSQAGKRGSYEQYF	TGTGCCAGCAGCCAAGCCGGGAAGCGGGGCTCCTACGAGCAGTACTTC
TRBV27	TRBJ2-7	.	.	CASSPGLPPSEQYF	TGTGCCAGCAGCCCCGGGTTACCTCCGAGCGAGCAGTACTTC
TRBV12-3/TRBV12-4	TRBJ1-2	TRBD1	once	CASRAGQGDGYTF	TGTGCCAGCAGAGCTGGACAGGGGGATGGCTACACCTTC
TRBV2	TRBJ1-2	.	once	CASSERGALDGYTF	TGTGCCAGCAGTGAAAGAGGGGCCTTGGATGGCTACACCTTC
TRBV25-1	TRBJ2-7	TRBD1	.	CASSAPGTGSYEQYF	TGTGCCAGCAGTGCCCCCGGGACAGGTTCCTACGAGCAGTACTTC
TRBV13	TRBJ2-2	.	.	CASSRRSGNTGELFF	TGTGCCAGCTCAAGAAGGAGTGGTAACACCGGGGAGCTGTTTTTT
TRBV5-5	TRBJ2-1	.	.	CASSLAPSSSYNEQFF	TGTGCCAGCAGCTTGGCCCCGTCAAGCTCCTACAATGAGCAGTTCTTC
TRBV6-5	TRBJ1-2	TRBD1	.	CASSYSGQGAGYGYTF	TGTGCCAGCAGTTACTCGGGACAGGGGGCTGGCTATGGCTACACCTTC
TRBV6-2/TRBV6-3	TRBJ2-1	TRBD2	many	CASSPLPSGRPRAYNEQFF	TGTGCCAGCAGTCCCCTGCCAAGCGGGAGGCCACGAGCGTACAATGAGCAGTTCTTC
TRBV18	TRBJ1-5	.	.	CASSPDSSNQPQHF	TGTGCCAGCTCACCTGACAGTAGCAATCAGCCCCAGCATTTT
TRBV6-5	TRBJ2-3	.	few	CASNSRTDTQYF	TGTGCCAGCAATAGCCGCACAGATACGCAGTATTTT
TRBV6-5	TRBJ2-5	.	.	CASSYSRVETQYF	TGTGCCAGCAGTTACTCAAGGGTAGAGACCCAGTACTTC
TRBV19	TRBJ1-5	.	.	CATSPGYTSNQPQHF	TGTGCCACGAGCCCAGGGTATACTAGCAATCAGCCCCAGCATTTT
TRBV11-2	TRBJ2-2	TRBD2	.	CASSLVLAGGPHGELFF	TGTGCCAGCAGCTTAGTACTAGCGGGAGGGCCGCACGGGGAGCTGTTTTTT
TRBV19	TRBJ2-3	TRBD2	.	CASSLAPGGLGDTQYF	TGTGCCAGTAGTCTCGCCCCGGGGGGGCTCGGAGATACGCAGTATTTT
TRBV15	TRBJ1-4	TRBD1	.	CATSSRQGTNEKLFF	TGTGCCACCAGCAGTAGACAGGGCACTAATGAAAAACTGTTTTTT
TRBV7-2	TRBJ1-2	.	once	CASSLVGADYGYTF	TGTGCCAGCAGCTTAGTTGGTGCTGACTATGGCTACACCTTC
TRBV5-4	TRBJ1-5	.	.	CASSLAGEGHQPQHF	TGTGCCAGCAGCTTGGCCGGGGAAGGGCATCAGCCCCAGCATTTT
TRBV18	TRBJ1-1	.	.	CASSPRDMNTEAFF	TGTGCCAGCTCACCCCGGGATATGAACACTGAAGCTTTCTTT
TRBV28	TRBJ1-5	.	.	CASSLESTPQHF	TGTGCCAGCAGTTTAGAATCCACGCCCCAGCATTTT
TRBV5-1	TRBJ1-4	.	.	CASRLVGEPNEKLFF	TGCGCCAGCAGACTGGTAGGGGAACCTAATGAAAAACTGTTTTTT
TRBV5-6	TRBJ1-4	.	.	CASSGAGGEKLFF	TGTGCCAGCAGCGGAGCTGGGGGTGAAAAACTGTTTTTT
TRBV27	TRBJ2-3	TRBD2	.	CASSFLPSGGGGTQYF	TGTGCCAGCAGTTTTCTTCCTAGCGGGGGTGGGGGTACGCAGTATTTT
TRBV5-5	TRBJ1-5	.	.	CASSPWGGSNQPQHF	TGTGCCAGCAGCCCCTGGGGAGGAAGCAATCAGCCCCAGCATTTT
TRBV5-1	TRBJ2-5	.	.	CASSLDGIGETETQYF	TGCGCCAGCAGCTTGGACGGTATAGGGGAGACGGAGACCCAGTACTTC
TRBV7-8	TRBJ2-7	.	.	CASSFVPGTTYEQYF	TGTGCCAGCAGCTTTGTCCCCGGGACAACCTACGAGCAGTACTTC
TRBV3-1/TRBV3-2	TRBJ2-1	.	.	CASSPLNQRRYNEQFF	TGTGCCAGCAGCCCACTGAACCAGCGCCGCTACAATGAGCAGTTCTTC
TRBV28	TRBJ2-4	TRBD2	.	CASSATSGQRNIQYF	TGTGCCAGCAGTGCGACTAGCGGTCAGAGAAACATTCAGTACTTC
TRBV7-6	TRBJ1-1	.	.	CASSLYQGSNTEAFF	TGTGCCAGCAGCTTATACCAGGGATCCAACACTGAAGCTTTCTTT
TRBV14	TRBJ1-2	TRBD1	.	CASSQLPGQGGYTF	TGTGCCAGCAGCCAACTACCGGGACAGGGCGGCTACACCTTC
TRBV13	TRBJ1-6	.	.	CASSSRDYSPLHF	TGTGCCAGCAGCTCCCGCGACTATTCACCCCTCCACTTT
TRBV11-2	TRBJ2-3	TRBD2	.	CASSLVGLAGALRDTQYF	TGTGCCAGCAGCTTAGTGGGCCTAGCGGGGGCGCTTAGGGATACGCAGTATTTT
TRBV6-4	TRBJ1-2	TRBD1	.	CASSPGTVYGYTF	TGTGCCAGCAGTCCCGGGACAGTCTATGGCTACACCTTC
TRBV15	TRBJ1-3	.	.	CATSRDRGSSGNTIYF	TGTGCCACCAGCAGAGATCGGGGTTCGTCTGGAAACACCATATATTTT
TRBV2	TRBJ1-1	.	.	CASSPRPGKNTEAFF	TGTGCCAGCAGTCCACGACCGGGGAAGAACACTGAAGCTTTCTTT
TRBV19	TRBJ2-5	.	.	CASRKSGLSQETQYF	TGTGCCAGTAGGAAATCGGGGCTCTCTCAAGAGACCCAGTACTTC
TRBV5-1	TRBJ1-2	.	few	CASSKIGGQTNYGYTF	TGCGCCAGCAGCAAAATTGGAGGGCAAACTAACTATGGCTACACCTTC
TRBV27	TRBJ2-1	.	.	CASSFGYYNEQFF	TGTGCCAGCAGTTTTGGGTATTACAATGAGCAGTTCTTC
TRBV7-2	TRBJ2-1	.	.	CASSDGDWPNEQFF	TGTGCCAGCAGCGACGGGGACTGGCCAAATGAGCAGTTCTTC
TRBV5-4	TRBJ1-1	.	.	CASSLEGGRSTEAFF	TGTGCCAGCAGCTTGGAGGGGGGGAGAAGCACTGAAGCTTTCTTT